This record looks at one TCR beta chain sequence and its context. What it recognizes is unknown. Libraries were prepared by immunoSEQ multiplex PCR; TCRdb keeps only in-frame clonotypes and omits some of them. Of roughly 1 million clones listed, more than 75% are singletons. The CDR3 runs to 16 residues. V lost 1 base and J lost 5; bases outside the gene matches: 11. Germline values: CDR1 LNHNV, CDR2 YYDKDF (reference sequence). This specimen belongs to a study of shared clonotypes between healthy human individuals. The study's findings and limits: Against clonotypes common to all four donors, non-shared ones had lower generation probabilities. The researchers took only blood, and tissue repertoires probably look different.

Sequencing was done on a sample of memory CD4+ T cells from PBMCs. Subset given: CD45RA-negative fraction. This clonotype was obtained from a young man in good health. Some clones in this sample may be carry-over from other donors' samples. The chain recombines TRBV15 with TRBJ2-7; TRBD2 agrees at 7 bases. The CDR3, as DNA: TGTGCCACCAGCAGAGTCACTAGCGCGGGGAAGGACGAGCAGTACTTC. This codes for CATSRVTSAGKDEQYF.